This T cell receptor (beta chain) was observed in a study of blood T cell repertoires in COVID-19. On the study more broadly: The United States, Italy and Spain supplied acute and convalescent COVID-19 samples. Sources were T cells, B-cell-depleted T cells, or PBMCs; the material itself was cDNA or gDNA.

Per the study methods: Nucleated cell number was recorded as an estimate derived from reference gene primer amplification. Libraries were prepared by immunoSEQ multiplex PCR; TCRdb keeps only in-frame clonotypes and omits some of them. V, J and clone size derive from that table, while D and trimming were established from the DNA sequence. This sample has under 300,000 clones, with approximately 80% found just once. The junction had 3 bases not matched to a gene; V was cut back by 1 base and J by 6 bases. Germline loops: CDR1 MNHEY, CDR2 SVGAGI. The CDR3 spans 13 residues. Only one count was recorded for this clone.

This chain joins TRBV6-5 and TRBJ2-7; 7 bases agree with TRBD1. Source material: peripheral blood. The origin of this receptor is a woman under 30 with acute or convalescent COVID-19. CDR3 coding DNA: TGTGCCAGCAGTTACTTCACAGGGGCCGAGCAGTACTTC. Amino acids: CASSYFTGAEQYF.